Described below is a single TCR beta chain sequence and its context. Its antigen is currently unknown. The sample originates from a study of CD8 T cells in Susac syndrome. General study results and limits: Acknowledgment was made by the study that its TCR sequencing and HLA analysis involved a relatively small number of individuals.

Sequencing of TCR beta was undertaken in CD8+ and CD4+ T cells derived from blood. Treatment-naive patients with stable or active relapsing-remitting disease were the multiple sclerosis controls. Germline V gene data show CDR1 as SGHRS and CDR2 as YFSETQ. Trimming took 3 bases from V and 4 from J, leaving 17 bases between them. This CDR3 spans 16 amino acids. Reverse transcription of roughly 0.5 to 1 ug RNA was carried out with random hexamers. An immunoSEQ multiplex PCR generated amplified TCR beta CDR3 products spanning 54 Vbeta and 13 Jbeta. TCRdb recomputed calls from the immunoSEQ multiplex PCR reads with MiXCR, one row per CDR3 protein. The profile shows about 120,000 distinct CDR3 sequences, about 94% of them singletons.

Sequencing was done on a sample of CD4+ T cells from PBMCs. The origin of this receptor is a human donor with multiple sclerosis. J is TRBJ2-1 and V is TRBV5-1; D perhaps matches TRBD1 (7 bases). The CDR3 sequence: CASSSGGTDSYNEQFF. CDR3 sequence (DNA): TGCGCCAGCAGCTCCGGAGGGACAGACTCGTACAATGAGCAGTTCTTC. The entire variable domain, with the rest obtained from reference TRBV5-1 and TRBJ2-1, is as follows: KAGVTQTPRYLIKTRGQQVTLSCSPISGHRSVSWYQQTPGQGLQFLFEYFSETQRNKGNFPGRFSGRQFSNSRSEMNVSTLELGDSALYLCASSSGGTDSYNEQFFGPGTRLTVL.